Below, one T cell receptor beta chain is given with its context. What this receptor recognizes is not known. No base quality values were provided; no much bigger clone lies one nucleotide off. The treatment or condition label here, explained by the study, means: in vitro stimulation with specific CMV peptide epitopes to enrich CMV-specific T cells. The germline ends are 13 bases apart after V is trimmed by 0 bases and J by 0 bases. Including the terminal cysteine and phenylalanine, the CDR3 comprises 17 residues. Of all the DNA, just the CDR3 is kept, 51 bases in frame from base 1. From the germline V gene, CDR1 is SGHRS and CDR2 is YFSETQ. The source of the sample is a study of T cell repertoires in cytomegalovirus infection (dated by TCRdb to between 2019 and 2020). Context from the whole study: Recently identified HLA-C-restricted CMV epitopes, whose presentation resists viral immunomodulation, were targeted by peptide stimulations together with well-studied HLA-B-restricted epitopes. Donor HLA type was relevant to the analysis, because carriage of CMV infection together with the matching HLA type was indicated by public TCR beta signatures. Study-wide conclusions, independent of this receptor: The ex vivo response was dominated by HLA-C-restricted CMV-specific TCR beta clonotypes, and the single most frequent clonotype in two of eight donors was supplied by these HLA-C-restricted clonotypes. Cumulative frequency of public TCR beta family members discriminated carriers of CMV infection plus the relevant HLA type in this cohort and an independent approximately 370-donor cohort.

Instrument on record: Illumina HiSeq 1500. TCRdb redid the processing of the public reads, applying fastp at Q25 and MiXCR, and retained in-frame beta chains. When rows share a CDR3 protein, they turn into one entry using the most common DNA and genes. In all, the sample holds 640,000 or so distinct CDR3 sequences, and around 31% of those were seen once. The top ten constitute 18% of the sample. The chain employs TRBV5-1 and TRBJ1-3; TRBD1 is a possible D gene, resting on 5 matching bases. Sample: cultured PBMCs, taken from culture after CMV antigen stimulation. The clonotype was recovered from a human donor in good health (CMV status not recorded). Some clones in this sample may be carry-over from other donors' samples. The CDR3 protein is CASSLGQYHFSGNTIYF. The DNA sequence is TGCGCCAGCAGCTTGGGACAGTACCATTTCTCTGGAAACACCATATATTTT.